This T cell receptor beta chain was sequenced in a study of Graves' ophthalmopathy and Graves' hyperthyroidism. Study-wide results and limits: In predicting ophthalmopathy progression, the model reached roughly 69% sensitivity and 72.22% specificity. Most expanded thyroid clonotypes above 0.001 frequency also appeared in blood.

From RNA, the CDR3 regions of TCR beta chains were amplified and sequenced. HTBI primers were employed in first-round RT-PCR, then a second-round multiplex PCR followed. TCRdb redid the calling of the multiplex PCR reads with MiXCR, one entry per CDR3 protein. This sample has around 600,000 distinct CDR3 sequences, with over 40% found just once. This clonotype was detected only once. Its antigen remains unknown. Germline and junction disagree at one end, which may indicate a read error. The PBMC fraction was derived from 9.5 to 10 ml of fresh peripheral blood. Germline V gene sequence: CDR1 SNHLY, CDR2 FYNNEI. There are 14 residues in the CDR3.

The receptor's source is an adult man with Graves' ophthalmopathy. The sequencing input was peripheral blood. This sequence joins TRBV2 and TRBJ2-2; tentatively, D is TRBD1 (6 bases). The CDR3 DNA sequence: TGTGCCAGCAGAACAGGGTTGAACACCGGGGAGCTGTCTTGG. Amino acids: CASRTGLNTGELSW.